Below, one TCR beta chain is given with its context. The antigen remains unidentified. This record comes from a study of shared clonotypes between healthy human individuals. The wider study: Each donor had three CD4 naive, three CD4 memory, two CD8 naive and one CD8 memory plate.

Study-level findings and limits: Rarefaction demonstrated incomplete sorted-subset sequencing despite large depth. Researchers found naive subsets generally carried larger estimated richness than memory subsets. Generation probabilities of non-shared clonotypes were lower (relative to those shared by all four donors).

Trimming removed 0 bases from V and 0 bases from J, with 12 bases in between. The CDR3 spans 16 residues. From germline, CDR1 is MNHEY and CDR2 SVGAGI. Naive CD8 cells were CD45RO-negative, positively selected for CCR7, excluding terminally differentiated effector memory CD45RA+ cells. Generated by immunoSEQ multiplex PCR, the TCRdb table keeps only in-frame clones and is missing some. There are about 600,000 clones in the sample; less than 97% occur only once, and less than 0.13% lies in the top ten. The sequencing input was naive CD8+ T cells sorted from blood. J is TRBJ2-7 and V is TRBV6-5; D is unresolved. The receptor was derived from a young woman in good health. DNA for the CDR3: TGTGCCAGCAGTTACTCGATTGGTCCGATCTCCTACGAGCAGTACTTC. Protein product: CASSYSIGPISYEQYF.